The source of this TCR beta chain is a study of T cell clonality in common variable immunodeficiency (dated by TCRdb to between 2014 and 2016). From the germline V gene (reference sequence), CDR1 is LNHDA and CDR2 is SQIVND. Unmatched junction bases come to 2, with V trimmed by 10 bases and J by 0 bases. There are 13 amino acids in the CDR3, from cysteine to phenylalanine inclusive. Sequencing covers 30 bases of the CDR3, shown here with the frame starting at base 1. There are many counts of this clone. Its target antigen remains unknown. The read is 3 residues too short to cover the CDR3 end, so that end is filled in from the germline J gene. Both CVID patients and healthy controls were predominantly of Caucasian heritage. From each donor, roughly 5 to 8.5 ml of heparinized peripheral whole blood was collected. Genomic DNA from adults with common variable immune deficiency (CVID) and from healthy adult controls was used to sequence TCRbeta CDR3 repertoires. There were 22 healthy adult volunteers in the control group (roughly 12 female and some ten male), ranging in age from roughly 20 to 66 years, with a mean age of approximately 34. Diluted blood was density-centrifuged over Hypaque 1077 or Ficoll-Paque to isolate peripheral blood mononuclear cells. Genomic DNA was obtained from unsorted mononuclear cells using either Qiagen column purification or a centrifugation-based method.

For sequencing, equivalent amounts of genomic DNA were input from CVID and control samples. For every sample, a 60 bp segment covering the rearranged TCRbeta CDR3 region was amplified and then sequenced. TCRbeta amplification used the immunoSEQ assay, a bias-corrected multiplex PCR with high-throughput sequencing. For the original study's pipeline: Every unique nucleotide sequence counted as a clone and was annotated with V, D and J genes, copy number and frequency. Sequences were labeled productive if in frame, and non-productive if out of frame or containing stop codons. Clonality was calculated from Shannon's entropy as previously described. The predicted amino acid sequences of productive clones were used to derive the mean CDR3 Kyte-Doolittle hydropathy. The R hclust function was used to hierarchically cluster scaled V gene usage with Manhattan distance and complete linkage. Sharing of clones by CDR3 amino acid sequence was evaluated by resampling 12 repertoires per group over 100 rounds. The repertoires were searched for about 70 published EBV-specific TCRbeta sequences and about 240 published CMV-specific TCRbeta sequences. After a couple of CVID samples that produced fewer than 10,000 sequences were dropped from the analysis, some 42 CVID repertoires remained. Imported from immuneACCESS, the table was reduced by TCRdb to in-frame sequences with V and J called. These copies leave out some clones; in studies compared against another copy, an unresolved V gene accounts for under half, and the cause of the remainder is not known. That table furnishes V, J and clone size, whereas the DNA furnished D and trimming. This sample contains about 33,000 clones, none of which is a singleton. The ten largest make up roughly 4.5% of the sample.

Overall study outcomes, separate from this receptor: Correlations of repertoire features with clinical complications were constrained by heterogeneity among patients within the CVID cohort. Reportedly, TCRbeta sequences from CVID had fewer deletions and N-nucleotide insertions, and highly modified clones with 13 or more V deletions were absent from CVID. Healthy controls shared more TCRbeta clones with each other than CVID subjects shared among themselves (p < 0.0001). Despite equal DNA input, controls averaged approximately 88,000 unique sequences per sample versus around 30,000 in CVID samples. Increased TCRbeta clonality was found in CVID subjects compared with healthy controls (t-test p = 0.018), with the increase being most characteristic of about a third of subjects. The authors noted that sequencing repertoires of T cell subpopulations would be needed to clarify what caused the increased clonality in CVID.

The rearrangement combines TRBV19 with TRBJ2-1, with 8 bases matching TRBD1. Sequencing was done on a sample of peripheral blood mononuclear cells. The sequence was collected from a person aged 18 to 75 in good health. The sequenced part of the CDR3 DNA is TGTGCCATCGGGACAGGCTCCTACAATGAG. Translation gives CAIGTGSYNE. The complete CDR3 sequence is CAIGTGSYNEQFF.